This TCR beta chain was captured in a study of Ad26.COV2.S vaccination and SARS-CoV-2 variants. The CDR3 is 14 residues long. CDR1 and CDR2 from the germline V gene are LNHDA and SQIVND (reference sequence). J lost 14 bases, V lost 5 bases, and 9 bases had no gene match. Assay: immunoSEQ multiplex PCR; the TCRdb copy retains only in-frame clones and omits some. This sample yields approximately 240,000 clones, of which around nine tenths are seen a single time; around 10% belongs to the top ten. Noted treatment: roughly 20 received Ad26.COV2.S at low or high dose, single or two shots; roughly five received placebo; per-sample allocation not given. Sampling was done on day 63 after the first vaccine or placebo injection. Vaccination used an Ad26 vector expressing Wuhan-strain SARS-CoV-2 spike.

Specimen: peripheral blood, collected in a trial of Ad26.COV2.S vaccine versus placebo. The clonotype originates from a person aged 18-65 years who received the Ad26.COV2.S COVID-19 vaccine or a placebo. The J gene is TRBJ2-1, the V gene TRBV19, with TRBD2 identical over 13 bases. CDR3 sequence (DNA): TGTGCCAGTAGTTCGGGACTAGCGGGGAATACGAAGTTCTTC. Its translation: CASSSGLAGNTKFF.